This entry lists 9 T cell receptor beta chains sequenced from one sample in a study of blood T cell repertoires in COVID-19. Using immunoSEQ multiplex PCR, the repertoire was profiled, and TCRdb retains in-frame clones only, with some absent. The sample yields over 120,000 clones, 65% to 90% seen once. The specimen sequenced was peripheral blood. These receptors all come from a man aged 55 to 69 with active or convalescent COVID-19.

The rearrangement joins TRBV5-1 to TRBJ2-7; D is perhaps TRBD1 (6 bases). Germline V gene data show CDR1 as SGHRS and CDR2 as YFSETQ. The CDR3 spans 15 residues. Deletions cut 6 bases from V and 2 bases from J, with 18 bases between. The CDR3 DNA is TGCGCCAGCAACATTGGGCCTGGACAGCCCTACGAGCAGTACTTC. As protein: CASNIGPGQPYEQYF.

The chain couples TRBV2 to TRBJ2-7; a possible D gene is TRBD2 (5 bases). V was shortened by 6 bases and J by 5 bases, with 14 bases between the two germline ends. This CDR3 has 13 residues. Per the germline V gene, CDR1 is SNHLY and CDR2 is FYNNEI. CDR3 nucleotide sequence: TGTGCCAGCAGGAGGGCAGAGAGACACGAGCAGTACGTC. Amino acids: CASRRAERHEQYV.

The J gene is TRBJ1-4, the V gene TRBV15, with a possible D match to TRBD1 (6 bases). There are 16 residues in the CDR3. V gave up 0 bases and J gave up 0 bases, with 8 bases separating them. The germline V gene has CDR1 LNHNV and CDR2 YYDKDF (reference sequence). The CDR3 region has the DNA TGTGCCACCAGCAGAGATCCAGGGGCAACTAATGAAAAACTGTTTTTT. Protein: CATSRDPGATNEKLFF. Filled out from reference TRBV15 and TRBJ1-4, the complete variable domain reads DAMVIQNPRYQVTQFGKPVTLSCSQTLNHNVMYWYQQKSSQAPKLLFHYYDKDFNNEADTPDNFQSRRPNTSFCFLDIRSPGLGDTAMYLCATSRDPGATNEKLFFGSGTQLSVL.

For this clone: This sample also contains other DNA sequences that code for the same CDR3. The chain combines TRBV11-3 with TRBJ1-1; D is ambiguous. This CDR3 spans 15 amino acids. Germline V CDR1 and CDR2: SGHNT, YENEEA. V was cut by 0 bases and J by 2 bases, with 10 bases left in between. Here the CDR3 DNA reads TGTGCCAGCAGCTTAGATTCGTCGGGAAACACTGAAGCTTTCTTT. Its translation: CASSLDSSGNTEAFF.

V and J are TRBV6-5 and TRBJ2-7, with a tentative D call TRBD2 (5 bases). V lost 0 bases, J lost 0 bases, and 6 bases lay in between. The CDR3 sequence is 14 residues long. CDR1 MNHEY and CDR2 SVGAGI come from the germline V gene. The CDR3 DNA reads as TGTGCCAGCAGTTACTCAGGGAGCTCCTACGAGCAGTACGTC. Translated: CASSYSGSSYEQYV.

V usage is TRBV14 and J usage is TRBJ2-3; D is perhaps TRBD2 (5 bases). Trimming took off 6 bases at V and 4 bases at J, with 17 bases between the two ends. This CDR3 contains 15 residues. Germline CDR1 reads SGHDN; CDR2 reads FVKESK. The CDR3 nucleotides are TGTGCCAGCAGTTACGGGGTCCGAAGGTCAGATACGCAGTATTTT. As protein: CASSYGVRRSDTQYF.

The J gene is TRBJ1-5, the V gene TRBV30, with D perhaps TRBD1 (5 bases). Trimming took off 5 bases at V and 7 bases at J, with 18 bases between the two ends. The CDR3 is made up of 14 amino acids. CDR1 is GTSNPN and CDR2 is SVGIG in the germline V gene (reference sequence). The CDR3 nucleotides read TGTGCCTGGGACGACGGGGGAGTACGGCAGCCCCAGCATTTT. Residues: CAWDDGGVRQPQHF.

The chain is built from TRBV5-6 and TRBJ2-7, with no clear D. In germline, CDR1 is SGHDT, CDR2 YYEEEE. The CDR3 consists of 12 residues. The V and J ends lost 3 bases and 4 bases respectively, with 8 bases between them. CDR3 coding DNA: TGTGCCAGCAGCTACTCGGGTTACGAGCAGTACTTC. Protein sequence: CASSYSGYEQYF.

For the CDR3, the DNA is TGCGCCAGCAGCCAAGATGGTGCGGGTGGATACAATGAGCAGTTCTTC. Its translation is CASSQDGAGGYNEQFF. The chain combines TRBV4-3 with TRBJ2-1, with D tentatively TRBD2 (5 bases). CDR1 is LGHNA, CDR2 YSLEER, per germline. The CDR3 runs to 16 residues. V was trimmed by 0 bases and J by 4 bases, leaving 13 bases between them.